Described below is a single T cell receptor beta chain sequence and its context. Its antigen specificity is not known. The sample holds no much larger clone one base away, and base qualities are not on file. The data are from a study of T-cell memory formation after mild COVID-19 (dated by TCRdb to the early 2020s). Study-level background: TCR sequence clusters from the two donors were largely donor specific. The cohort was made up of two young adult volunteers, one female and one male, who were previously healthy. In two donors, T-cell clones that expanded and contracted after mild COVID-19 were followed by sequencing TCRalpha and TCRbeta repertoires longitudinally. Overall results and qualifications from the work: The second-wave clones that peaked on day 37 were not confirmed to be SARS-CoV-2 specific. Some responding clones were detected in pre-infection memory, suggesting pre-existing cross-reactive memory T cells joined the SARS-CoV-2 response. From day 15 to 85, contracting clones showed balanced CD4/CD8 phenotypes, whereas a second wave of clones that expanded from day 15 to 37 leaned towards CD4+. The study included only a couple of mild cases, and larger cohorts that include severe cases with pre-infection samples were judged to be necessary. Contracting CD4+ clones turned up mainly in the CM and EM memory subsets, whereas EMRA was where CD8+ clones were enriched.

Sequenced on an Illumina NovaSeq 6000. cDNA libraries for TCRalpha and TCRbeta were prepared by 5'RACE using constant-segment primers, with sample barcodes and unique molecular identifiers added. Trizol reagent was used to extract RNA from every sample. Amplification of the libraries took two PCR steps, and the second step added a second sample barcode plus Illumina TruSeq adapters. Sequencing of the libraries was done on an Illumina NovaSeq, producing 2 x 150 bp paired-end reads. The original methods were these. Demultiplexing of reads and collapsing into UMI-guided consensus sequences were performed with migec v1.2.7. Using mixcr v2.1.11, the UMI consensuses were aligned to TRA and TRB V and J templates and assembled into clonotypes. A clonotype was counted as expanded or contracted only when both edgeR and NoisET called the clonotype significant, with the noise models trained on biological replicates. edgeR calls used a false discovery rate-adjusted p below 0.01 and a log2 fold-change threshold of 1. PCA with hierarchical clustering of max-normalized trajectories of the 1000 most abundant clonotypes was used as exploratory dynamics analysis. Separately sequenced CD4+ and CD8+ repertoires were used to assign the CD4 or CD8 phenotype of responding clones. TCRdb handled the public reads itself, with Q25 trimming in fastp and clone calling in MiXCR, and kept productive beta chains. Rows with a matching CDR3 protein are joined into one entry that keeps the most common DNA and genes. The V and J calls and clone size are TCRdb's, not the authors'. The sample contains about 470,000 distinct CDR3 sequences, roughly 20% of them found a single time. 9% to 15% of the sample lies in the top ten.

Ficoll-Paque density gradient centrifugation was used to isolate PBMCs. The TCR originated in an adult woman who had mild COVID-19 (a few samples of this study predate the infection). The sample titles of this study are shuffled in the database, so cell type and time point are left out; the donor was told from shared clones. Sample: PBMCs or a T cell subset sorted from them (not recorded which).

The CDR3 in this case is CSARDMLAGENTGELFF. At the DNA level, the sequence is TGCAGTGCTAGAGATATGCTAGCGGGCGAGAACACCGGGGAGCTGTTTTTT. The V and J genes are TRBV20-1 and TRBJ2-2; TRBD2 aligns with 8 central bases. From cysteine to phenylalanine, the CDR3 is 17 amino acids long. The entry retains the CDR3 DNA only, 51 bases that are in frame from base 1. V and J are trimmed by 0 bases and 1 base, and the gene matches miss 7 bases of the junction. CDR1 and CDR2 (DFQATT, SNEGSKA) derive from the germline V gene (reference sequence).